Below, 18 T cell receptor beta chains from the same sample are listed, as sequenced in a study of cytomegalovirus exposure and HLA in healthy donors. The method was immunoSEQ multiplex PCR; TCRdb's version includes in-frame clones alone and lacks a portion of them. Of almost 200,000 clones in the sample, around 80% were seen once. Sequences were obtained from PBMCs. The receptors here all came from a young woman in good health and CMV-seronegative.

This chain joins TRBV28 and TRBJ1-2, with D possibly TRBD1 on 5 matching bases. CDR1 and CDR2 from the germline V gene are MDHEN and SYDVKM. The CDR3 spans 15 residues. V lost 4 bases and J 4 bases, leaving 16 bases between the germline ends. The CDR3 DNA reads as TGTGCCAGCAGTTCCCCTCGTCTCGGGGGCTATGGCTACACCTTC. Its protein is CASSSPRLGGYGYTF.

This chain links TRBV7-2 with TRBJ2-5; 11 bases match TRBD2. The CDR3 runs to 15 residues. Germline CDR1 reads SGHTA; CDR2 reads FQGNSA. J lost 2 bases, V lost 5 bases, and 4 bases had no gene match. CDR3 sequence (DNA): TGTGCCAGCAGCCTGGGACTAGCGGATCAAGAGACCCAGTACTTC. Protein: CASSLGLADQETQYF.

The J gene is TRBJ1-5, the V gene TRBV4-2, with D possibly being TRBD1 (6 bases). CDR3 size: 16 residues. V shed 2 bases and J shed 0 bases, with 11 bases lying between them. CDR1 and CDR2 from the germline V gene are LGHNA and YNFKEQ. The DNA for the CDR3 is TGTGCCAGCAGCCAAATAGACAGGCATAGCAATCAGCCCCAGCATTTT. Translated: CASSQIDRHSNQPQHF.

The V gene is TRBV13, the J gene TRBJ1-5, with 8 bases matching TRBD1. The length of the CDR3 is 16 residues. Germline trimming cut 4 bases from V and 9 bases from J; bases unmatched to any gene: 14. Germline V gene lookup returns CDR1 PRHDT and CDR2 FYEKMQ (reference sequence). CDR3 nucleotides: TGTGCCAGCAGCTACCTTAGGGGACAGGCGTATCTGCCCCAGCATTTT. It is translated as CASSYLRGQAYLPQHF.

This chain joins TRBV7-3 and TRBJ2-5, with a weak D call TRBD2 (5 bases). The ends were cut back, 2 bases at V and 5 bases at J, with 9 bases in the middle. The CDR3 covers 13 residues. Germline CDR1 is SGHTA and CDR2 is FQGTGA. This chain's CDR3 is CASSLGPGETQYF. The DNA of the CDR3 is TGTGCCAGCAGCTTAGGACCGGGGGAGACCCAGTACTTC.

The V call is TRBV30, the J call TRBJ2-3, with D tentatively TRBD2 (5 bases). V lost 3 bases, J lost 1 base, and 14 bases lay in between. The germline gives CDR1 GTSNPN, CDR2 SVGIG (reference sequence). The CDR3 spans 15 residues. The CDR3 DNA follows: TGTGCCTGGAGAAATGGGAGCGTCCGCACAGATACGCAGTATTTT. It yields the protein CAWRNGSVRTDTQYF.

The chain carries TRBV19 and TRBJ2-3; D remains ambiguous. This CDR3 is built from 12 residues. Trimming left V 4 bases short and J 3 bases short, with 5 bases between. Germline CDR1 LNHDA, CDR2 SQIVND (reference sequence). CDR3 in amino acids: CASSTTTDTQYF. CDR3 nucleotide sequence: TGTGCCAGTAGTACAACTACAGATACGCAGTATTTT.

This chain uses TRBV5-1 with TRBJ2-7; weak D call: TRBD1 (5 bases). Germline V gene lookup returns CDR1 SGHRS and CDR2 YFSETQ. V was pared by 0 bases and J by 6 bases, with 16 bases between. This CDR3 is built from 15 residues. CDR3 in DNA: TGCGCCAGCAGCTTGGAAGGGGTTAAAAACGGCGAGCAGTACTTC. Translation gives CASSLEGVKNGEQYF. Together with reference TRBV5-1 and TRBJ2-7, the CDR3 gives the full variable domain: KAGVTQTPRYLIKTRGQQVTLSCSPISGHRSVSWYQQTPGQGLQFLFEYFSETQRNKGNFPGRFSGRQFSNSRSEMNVSTLELGDSALYLCASSLEGVKNGEQYFGPGTRLTVT.

This sequence joins TRBV4-1 and TRBJ1-2; weak D call: TRBD1 (6 bases). The CDR3 is made up of 14 amino acids. V lost 5 bases and J lost 4, with 14 bases in between. Per germline, CDR1 MGHRA and CDR2 YSYEKL. CDR3 DNA sequence: TGCGCCAGCAGCGGCCCAACAGGGACCTATGGCTACACCTTC. This encodes CASSGPTGTYGYTF.

This clone was seen a handful of times. V gene TRBV6-5 combines with J gene TRBJ2-2, with TRBD2 identical over 7 bases. CDR1 is MNHEY, CDR2 SVGAGI, per germline. The CDR3 totals 14 residues. The V gene end was trimmed by 6 bases and the J gene end by 5 bases; junction bases not matched to a gene: 6. The CDR3, as DNA: TGTGCCAGCAGGGGGGGGAGCGAGACCGGGGAGCTGTTTTTT. Its translation is CASRGGSETGELFF.

The rearrangement joins TRBV19 to TRBJ1-2, with TRBD1 matching over 7 bases. V trimming: 4 bases; J trimming: 2 bases; junction bases outside the gene matches: 7. CDR3 length: 15 residues. CDR1 and CDR2 from the germline V gene are LNHDA and SQIVND (reference sequence). The CDR3 protein is CASSKGTAINYGYTF. The CDR3 coding sequence is TGTGCCAGTAGTAAGGGGACAGCAATCAACTATGGCTACACCTTC. Full variable domain (remainder filled in from reference TRBV19 and TRBJ1-2): DGGITQSPKYLFRKEGQNVTLSCEQNLNHDAMYWYRQDPGQGLRLIYYSQIVNDFQKGDIAEGYSVSREKKESFPLTVTSAQKNPTAFYLCASSKGTAINYGYTFGSGTRLTVV.

As to this clone: The junction departs from germline at one end; a sequencing error may be responsible. The V gene is TRBV2, the J gene TRBJ2-4, with TRBD2 matching 15 bases. CDR1 and CDR2 (germline): SNHLY, FYNNEI. The CDR3 contains 14 residues. CDR3 DNA sequence: TGTGCCAGCAGTCCGGGACTAGCGGGGGGCTCCCTGGGGTTC. This codes for CASSPGLAGGSLGF.

The V gene is TRBV4-2, the J gene TRBJ1-2; TRBD1 matches at 7 bases. This CDR3 contains 14 residues. The germline V gene has CDR1 LGHNA and CDR2 YNFKEQ. J gave up 2 bases and V 6 bases, and 6 bases lay outside the gene matches. CDR3: CASSRGDSNYGYTF. In DNA form, the CDR3 reads TGTGCCAGCAGTCGAGGGGACAGCAACTATGGCTACACCTTC.

The chain joins TRBV10-3 to TRBJ2-3, with D possibly TRBD1 on 6 matching bases. The ends were cut back, 4 bases at V and 4 bases at J, with 18 bases in the middle. Germline V gene lookup returns CDR1 ENHRY and CDR2 SYGVKD. This CDR3 spans 16 amino acids. CDR3 region: CAISAGGGPGADTQYF. For the CDR3, the DNA is TGTGCCATCAGTGCTGGGGGCGGGCCGGGTGCAGATACGCAGTATTTT.

The chain uses TRBV2 and TRBJ2-3; tentatively, D is TRBD2 (6 bases). V was cut by 4 bases and J by 9 bases, with 14 bases left in between. CDR3 length: 13 residues. CDR1 is SNHLY, CDR2 FYNNEI, per germline. The CDR3 nucleotides are TGTGCCAGCAGTGGAGAAGGTCGGGGGACGCAGTATTTT. Translating it yields CASSGEGRGTQYF.

This clone was detected once. J is TRBJ1-2 and V is TRBV7-9, with D unresolved. CDR1 is SEHNR, CDR2 FQNEAQ, per germline (reference sequence). This CDR3 has 12 residues. The germline V and J ends were trimmed by 4 bases and 5 bases, with 8 bases remaining between them. The CDR3 loop reads CASSSDTYGYTF. The CDR3 DNA reads as TGTGCCAGCAGCTCAGACACGTATGGCTACACCTTC.

The chain combines TRBV28 with TRBJ1-6; 10 bases map to TRBD1. This CDR3 spans 19 amino acids. V was clipped by 3 bases and J by 2 bases; unmatched bases: 10. Germline V gene lookup returns CDR1 MDHEN and CDR2 SYDVKM. CDR3 region: CASSFNGDRGRTYNSPLHF. The CDR3 bases are TGTGCCAGCAGTTTTAATGGAGACAGGGGGCGCACCTATAATTCACCCCTCCACTTT.

This chain uses TRBV5-1 with TRBJ2-3; 8 nucleotides agree with TRBD2. V lost 0 bases to trimming and J lost 1 base; unmatched junction nucleotides: 4. Per germline, CDR1 SGHRS and CDR2 YFSETQ. CDR3 length: 16 residues. CDR3 amino acids: CASSLGIAGRTDTQYF. The CDR3 nucleotides are TGCGCCAGCAGCTTGGGCATAGCGGGACGCACAGATACGCAGTATTTT.